A single sample is the source of the 24 T cell receptor beta chains below, sequenced in a study of blood T cell repertoires in COVID-19. The table came from immunoSEQ multiplex PCR; TCRdb's copy has only in-frame clones and leaves some out. Counted here are about 230,000 clones, over 75% occurring once; the ten biggest clones make up roughly 5%. The sample taken for sequencing was peripheral blood. The receptor source for this set is a man aged 50 or older with COVID-19, enrolled during active disease.

The chain combines TRBV12-3 or TRBV12-4 with TRBJ1-1; no clear D. CDR3 size: 11 residues. V was clipped by 1 base and J by 7 bases, with 4 bases between them. DNA for the CDR3: TGTGCCAGCAGTTTAGGCAGTGAAGCTTTCTTT. Amino acids: CASSLGSEAFF.

The chain carries TRBV5-8 and TRBJ1-5, with D maybe TRBD1 (6 bases). Germline V gene data show CDR1 as SGHTS and CDR2 as YDEGEE. The CDR3 length is 14 residues. Trimming pared 0 bases from V and 4 bases from J, leaving 8 bases between. The CDR3 nucleotides are TGTGCCAGCAGCTTGGTAGGGGGAAATCAGCCCCAGCATTTT. Its protein product is CASSLVGGNQPQHF.

This clone was picked up one time. This rearrangement joins TRBV5-5 to TRBJ2-7; 7 bases are shared with TRBD1. Per germline, CDR1 SGHKS and CDR2 YYEKEE (reference sequence). The CDR3 length is 16 residues. J lost 6 bases, V lost 4 bases, and 16 bases had no gene match. The CDR3 DNA follows: TGTGCCAGCAGCGGCCGGGACAGCTCTCGGGTGAGCGAGCAGTACTTC. The encoded protein is CASSGRDSSRVSEQYF. The variable domain in full, with the rest retrieved from reference TRBV5-5 and TRBJ2-7, is DAGVTQSPTHLIKTRGQQVTLRCSPISGHKSVSWYQQVLGQGPQFIFQYYEKEERGRGNFPDRFSARQFPNYSSELNVNALLLGDSALYLCASSGRDSSRVSEQYFGPGTRLTVT.

A few counts support this clone. The chain employs TRBV3-1 (or the pseudogene TRBV3-2) and TRBJ2-3; 9 bases align to TRBD2. With 6 bases clipped from V and 3 bases from J, the junction kept 4 bases outside the gene matches. There are 14 residues in the CDR3. Looked up from germline, CDR1 is LGHDT and CDR2 is YNNKEL (reference sequence). CDR3 in DNA: TGTGCCAGCAGACCGCGGGGGGGGACAGATACGCAGTATTTT. This translates into CASRPRGGTDTQYF.

The CDR3 sequence is CASSFSDTQYF. The CDR3 region has the DNA TGTGCCAGCAGTTTTAGTGATACGCAGTATTTT. This chain joins TRBV12-3 or TRBV12-4 and TRBJ2-3; D is uncertain. The CDR3 contains 11 residues. V lost 3 bases and J 6 bases, leaving 4 bases between the germline ends.

This sequence joins TRBV10-3 and TRBJ1-1; D call uncertain. The CDR3 has 13 amino acids. Deletions cut 6 bases from V and 1 base from J, with 9 bases between. Germline assignment: CDR1 ENHRY and CDR2 SYGVKD. CDR3 bases: TGTGCCATCAGGGAAGAGGCGAACACTGAAGCTTTCTTT. It is translated as CAIREEANTEAFF.

The chain combines TRBV7-2 with TRBJ1-6; a weak D match, TRBD1 (5 bases). CDR3 size: 19 residues. The V gene lost 11 bases and the J gene lost 1 base, with 27 bases spanning the gap. Per the germline V gene, CDR1 is SGHTA and CDR2 is FQGNSA. CDR3 DNA sequence: TGTGCCTCAAAGGGGCTGTCCGAGAGGGAGGGATCCTATAATTCACCCCTCCACTTT. This sequence encodes CASKGLSEREGSYNSPLHF.

The sample holds one count of this clone. The V gene is TRBV7-2, the J gene TRBJ1-2; 10 positions match TRBD1. With V trimmed by 5 bases and J by 7 bases, 10 bases remained unmatched. The length of the CDR3 is 15 residues. CDR1 SGHTA and CDR2 FQGNSA come from the germline V gene. The CDR3 region is CASSPYPGQGIGYTF. DNA for the CDR3: TGTGCCAGCAGCCCTTACCCGGGACAGGGGATTGGCTACACCTTC. Full variable domain (remainder filled in from reference TRBV7-2 and TRBJ1-2): GAGVSQSPSNKVTEKGKDVELRCDPISGHTALYWYRQSLGQGLEFLIYFQGNSAPDKSGLPSDRFSAERTGGSVSTLTIQRTQQEDSAVYLCASSPYPGQGIGYTFGSGTRLTVV.

This chain joins TRBV10-3 and TRBJ2-1, with a possible D match to TRBD1 (5 bases). CDR1 and CDR2 from the germline V gene are ENHRY and SYGVKD. V lost 4 bases, J lost 7 bases, and 8 bases lay in between. The CDR3 is 12 residues long. The CDR3 coding sequence is TGTGCCATCAGTGGCAGGGCGAATGAGCAGTTCTTC. Translation: CAISGRANEQFF.

The V and J genes are TRBV19 and TRBJ1-1, with 9 bases lining up with TRBD1. CDR1 LNHDA and CDR2 SQIVND come from the germline V gene (reference sequence). J lost 7 bases, V lost 5 bases, and 8 bases had no gene match. The CDR3 consists of 14 residues. CDR3 bases: TGTGCCAGTAGTCAACAGGGGGCGCGGAATGAAGCTTTCTTT. Translated, it gives CASSQQGARNEAFF.

This clone has a single count. This chain links TRBV18 with TRBJ2-7; TRBD1 is a possible D gene (5 bases). The CDR3 loop spans 12 amino acids. Germline loops: CDR1 KGHSH, CDR2 LQKENI. The germline V and J ends were trimmed by 2 bases and 9 bases, with 11 bases remaining between them. The chain's CDR3 is CASSPVGQGQYF. The CDR3 nucleotides are TGTGCCAGCTCACCAGTGGGGCAGGGGCAGTACTTC.

This rearrangement joins TRBV25-1 to TRBJ2-7; TRBD1 aligns across 7 bases. V was clipped by 5 bases and J by 3 bases; unmatched bases: 7. The CDR3 loop spans 14 amino acids. CDR1 and CDR2 from the germline V gene are MGHDK and SYGVNS. CDR3 in DNA: TGTGCCAGCAGTATTACAGGGGTAGGCTACGAGCAGTACTTC. As protein: CASSITGVGYEQYF.

Here the CDR3 reads CASSYSGVNSPLHF. CDR3 DNA sequence: TGTGCCAGCAGTTACTCAGGGGTTAATTCACCCCTCCACTTT. V gene TRBV6-5 combines with J gene TRBJ1-6; the D gene is possibly TRBD1 (5 bases). CDR1 is MNHEY, CDR2 SVGAGI, per germline. The CDR3 is 14 residues long. V lost 0 bases and J 6 bases, leaving 6 bases between the germline ends.

The chain has TRBV5-4 and TRBJ2-3; D not resolved. Germline values: CDR1 SGHNT, CDR2 YYREEE (reference sequence). The CDR3 has 12 residues. V dropped 4 bases and J dropped 2 bases, with 5 bases sitting between them. CDR3 sequence: CASSRSTDTQYF. The CDR3 DNA reads TGTGCCAGCAGCCGGTCCACAGATACGCAGTATTTT. The full variable domain, in which reference TRBV5-4 and TRBJ2-3 provide the parts outside the CDR3, is ETGVTQSPTHLIKTRGQQVTLRCSSQSGHNTVSWYQQALGQGPQFIFQYYREEENGRGNFPPRFSGLQFPNYSSELNVNALELDDSALYLCASSRSTDTQYFGPGTRLTVL.

V and J are TRBV24-1 and TRBJ2-7; D not resolved. CDR1 is KGHDR and CDR2 is SFDVKD in the germline V gene. The CDR3 loop spans 13 amino acids. Trimming cost V 4 bases and J 0 bases, with 6 bases left between them. This CDR3 is CATSDPGSYEQYF. The CDR3 nucleotides read TGTGCCACCAGTGACCCCGGCTCCTACGAGCAGTACTTC.

This chain connects TRBV7-2 to TRBJ2-7; possibly TRBD1 for D (6 bases). The germline V and J ends were trimmed by 3 bases and 0 bases, with 12 bases remaining between them. The CDR3 length is 15 residues. CDR1 is SGHTA, CDR2 FQGNSA, per germline. This CDR3 reads CASSLGQLISYEQYF. Written as DNA, the CDR3 is TGTGCCAGCAGCTTGGGACAACTCATCTCCTACGAGCAGTACTTC.

The gene calls are TRBV5-1 and TRBJ1-4; 10 nucleotides align to TRBD1. V shed 0 bases and J 8 bases; nucleotides not matched to a gene: 4. The CDR3 covers 15 residues. CDR1 SGHRS and CDR2 YFSETQ come from the germline V gene. The CDR3 DNA is TGCGCCAGCAGCTTGGAGGGACAGGGGAACGAAAAACTGTTTTTT. It codes for CASSLEGQGNEKLFF. Together with reference TRBV5-1 and TRBJ1-4, the CDR3 gives the full variable domain: KAGVTQTPRYLIKTRGQQVTLSCSPISGHRSVSWYQQTPGQGLQFLFEYFSETQRNKGNFPGRFSGRQFSNSRSEMNVSTLELGDSALYLCASSLEGQGNEKLFFGSGTQLSVL.

The rearrangement links TRBV6-5 to TRBJ1-4, with D uncertain. The germline gives CDR1 MNHEY, CDR2 SVGAGI. V lost 9 bases and J 4 bases, leaving 15 bases between the germline ends. This CDR3 has 14 residues. For the CDR3, the DNA is TGTGCCAGAAACCCGGGAGACCTTAATGAAAAACTGTTTTTT. Translation: CARNPGDLNEKLFF.

This chain joins TRBV6-5 and TRBJ2-7, with 8 nucleotides matching TRBD1. This CDR3 is built from 13 residues. Germline V gene lookup returns CDR1 MNHEY and CDR2 SVGAGI. Trimming at V came to 5 bases and at J to 6 bases, leaving 6 bases not matched to a gene. Here the CDR3 DNA reads TGTGCCAGCAGTAGCAGGGGGCCGGGCGAGCAGTACTTC. Translation: CASSSRGPGEQYF.

The chain employs TRBV20-1 and TRBJ2-5; TRBD1 is a possible D gene (5 bases). V was pared by 3 bases and J by 4 bases, with 15 bases between. CDR3 length: 14 amino acids. The germline gives CDR1 DFQATT, CDR2 SNEGSKA (reference sequence). CDR3 protein: CSASPPQGSETQYF. CDR3 nucleotide sequence: TGCAGTGCTAGTCCCCCCCAGGGATCAGAGACCCAGTACTTC.

The rearrangement uses TRBV19 and TRBJ1-1; the D is unclear. With 3 bases removed from V and 6 bases from J, the gap between germline ends came to 14 bases. This CDR3 has 14 amino acids. Germline V gene lookup returns CDR1 LNHDA and CDR2 SQIVND (reference sequence). The CDR3 DNA reads as TGTGCCAGTAGTATCTTGGTGGAGGGATCTGAAGCTTTCTTT. Its protein product is CASSILVEGSEAFF. The entire variable domain, with the rest obtained from reference TRBV19 and TRBJ1-1, is as follows: DGGITQSPKYLFRKEGQNVTLSCEQNLNHDAMYWYRQDPGQGLRLIYYSQIVNDFQKGDIAEGYSVSREKKESFPLTVTSAQKNPTAFYLCASSILVEGSEAFFGQGTRLTVV.

This rearrangement joins TRBV3-1 (or the pseudogene TRBV3-2) to TRBJ1-1; 8 bases line up with TRBD1. The trim removed 5 bases at V and 4 bases at J, leaving 3 bases unmatched. The CDR3 consists of 13 residues. Germline V gives CDR1 LGHDT, CDR2 YNNKEL (reference sequence). Written as DNA, the CDR3 is TGTGCCAGCAGCAGGACAGGGCCCACTGAAGCTTTCTTT. It encodes CASSRTGPTEAFF.

The sample holds one count of this clone. The chain combines TRBV3-1 (or the pseudogene TRBV3-2) with TRBJ2-3; TRBD2 matches 13 bases. Germline V lookup: CDR1 LGHDT, CDR2 YNNKEL (reference sequence). This CDR3 has 17 amino acids. Trimming at V came to 4 bases and at J to 2 bases, leaving 6 bases not matched to a gene. The CDR3 sequence is CASSRGLAGLYTDTQYF. The CDR3 region has the DNA TGTGCCAGCAGCCGGGGACTAGCGGGGCTCTACACAGATACGCAGTATTTT.

This chain connects TRBV27 to TRBJ1-6, with D tentatively TRBD1 (5 bases). The CDR3 covers 14 residues. In germline, CDR1 is MNHEY, CDR2 SMNVEV (reference sequence). V was pared by 2 bases and J by 6 bases, with 8 bases between. CDR3 protein: CASSLRGINSPLHF. The CDR3 nucleotides are TGTGCCAGCAGTTTACGGGGGATTAATTCACCCCTCCACTTT.